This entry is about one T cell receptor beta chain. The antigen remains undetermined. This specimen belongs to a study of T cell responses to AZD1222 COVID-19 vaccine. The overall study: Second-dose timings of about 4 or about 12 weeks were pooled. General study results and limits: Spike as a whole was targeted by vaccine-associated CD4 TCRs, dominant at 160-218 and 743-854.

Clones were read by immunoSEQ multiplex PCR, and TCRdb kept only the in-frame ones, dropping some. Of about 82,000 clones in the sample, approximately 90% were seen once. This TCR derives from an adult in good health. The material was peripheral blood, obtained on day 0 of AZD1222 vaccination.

The CDR3 coding sequence is TGCGCCAGCAGCTTGGGCCCCCTGGACAGGGAAGTCCCCTACGAGCAGTACTTC. It translates to CASSLGPLDREVPYEQYF. The chain uses TRBV5-1 and TRBJ2-7; the match to TRBD1 covers 8 bases. The CDR3 totals 18 residues. Germline V gives CDR1 SGHRS, CDR2 YFSETQ. The V and J ends lost 0 bases and 2 bases, in that order; junction bases with no gene match: 13.